These 23 T cell receptor beta chains were all obtained from the same sample, sequenced in a study of blood T cell repertoires in COVID-19. Assay: immunoSEQ multiplex PCR; the TCRdb copy retains only in-frame clones and omits some. Here the sample spans 70,000 to 80,000 clones, about nine tenths being singletons. What was sequenced was peripheral blood. Receptors originate from a woman aged 55-69 years with acute or convalescent COVID-19.

In its sample, this clone was seen a few times. In nucleotides, the CDR3 is TGTGCCAGCAGCTTGGTGAGGACAGGCACTGAAGCTTTCTTT. Protein sequence: CASSLVRTGTEAFF. The chain links TRBV11-2 to TRBJ1-1; 7 nucleotides match TRBD1. The CDR3 runs 14 residues. Losses at the gene ends were 3 bases for V and 4 bases for J; bases not matched to a gene: 5. In germline, CDR1 is SGHAT, CDR2 FQNNGV.

The gene calls are TRBV18 and TRBJ1-6; 9 bases are a match to TRBD1. Trimming cost V 4 bases and J 7 bases; bases outside gene matches: 11. Germline assignment: CDR1 KGHSH and CDR2 LQKENI. The CDR3 sequence is 17 residues long. The CDR3 DNA reads TGTGCCAGCTCACTCCGAATGATGGGACAGGGAAATTCACCCCTCCACTTT. The encoded protein is CASSLRMMGQGNSPLHF.

This clone was detected only once. J is TRBJ2-7 and V is TRBV20-1, with TRBD2 matching over 10 bases. The ends lost 3 bases at V and 2 bases at J; junction bases unmatched: 4. Germline CDR1 and CDR2: DFQATT and SNEGSKA (reference sequence). This CDR3 is built from 14 residues. The CDR3 region is CSASSGGHPYEQYF. The CDR3 DNA sequence: TGCAGTGCTAGTAGCGGGGGGCACCCCTACGAGCAGTACTTC.

The rearrangement joins TRBV3-1 (or the pseudogene TRBV3-2) to TRBJ1-5; D not certain. Germline values: CDR1 LGHDT, CDR2 YNNKEL (reference sequence). The V and J ends lost 2 bases and 6 bases respectively, with 14 bases between them. This CDR3 is 15 amino acids long. The DNA of the CDR3 is TGTGCCAGCAGCCAAAGCCCAGGAAGTGGTCAGCCCCAGCATTTT. Translating it yields CASSQSPGSGQPQHF.

V and J are TRBV2 and TRBJ2-5; 15 bases match TRBD2. Germline trimming cut 5 bases from V and 2 bases from J; bases unmatched to any gene: 6. The CDR3 sequence is 17 residues long. In germline, CDR1 is SNHLY, CDR2 FYNNEI. The CDR3 region has the DNA TGTGCCAGCAGTCCTACTGGACTAGCGGGGGGGCAAGAGACCCAGTACTTC. It codes for CASSPTGLAGGQETQYF.

This clone was observed a single time. This chain joins TRBV5-1 and TRBJ2-1; 10 bases are shared with TRBD1. This CDR3 is built from 19 residues. J was trimmed by 0 bases and V by 3 bases; bases with no gene match: 12. Per the germline V gene, CDR1 is SGHRS and CDR2 is YFSETQ. The DNA of the CDR3 is TGCGCCAGCAGCTATAGGACAGGGGGATCGCCGAGCTCCTACAATGAGCAGTTCTTC. Protein: CASSYRTGGSPSSYNEQFF. The whole variable domain, remainder taken from reference TRBV5-1 and TRBJ2-1, is KAGVTQTPRYLIKTRGQQVTLSCSPISGHRSVSWYQQTPGQGLQFLFEYFSETQRNKGNFPGRFSGRQFSNSRSEMNVSTLELGDSALYLCASSYRTGGSPSSYNEQFFGPGTRLTVL.

The genes are TRBV10-3 and TRBJ2-3; TRBD2 matches 10 bases. Trimming at V came to 11 bases and at J to 3 bases, leaving 8 bases not matched to a gene. Germline lookup yields CDR1 ENHRY and CDR2 SYGVKD. The CDR3 runs to 14 residues. The CDR3 spells CASLSGGSTDTQYF. CDR3 in DNA: TGTGCCTCCCTTAGCGGGGGGTCGACAGATACGCAGTATTTT.

The chain carries TRBV10-3 and TRBJ2-3, with TRBD1 matching over 9 bases. The V and J ends lost 5 bases and 2 bases, in that order; junction bases with no gene match: 5. Germline values: CDR1 ENHRY, CDR2 SYGVKD. The CDR3 sequence is 15 residues long. Here the CDR3 DNA reads TGTGCCATCAGTACAGGGGGCGTCCTCACAGATACGCAGTATTTT. Protein product: CAISTGGVLTDTQYF.

The gene calls are TRBV7-8 and TRBJ1-5; 10 nucleotides match TRBD1. This CDR3 comprises 15 residues. The ends lost 2 bases at V and 6 bases at J; junction bases unmatched: 4. Germline CDR1 is SGHVS and CDR2 is FQNEAQ. CDR3 nucleotide sequence: TGTGCCAGCAGCTTACGACAGGGGGCGGCTCAGCCCCAGCATTTT. This encodes CASSLRQGAAQPQHF.

V gene TRBV6-1 combines with J gene TRBJ1-5; D is ambiguous. The V gene lost 1 base and the J gene lost 1 base, with 8 bases spanning the gap. The CDR3 contains 15 residues. Germline lookup yields CDR1 MNHNS and CDR2 SASEGT. The CDR3, as DNA: TGTGCCAGCAGTGAAGTGCGGGGAAGCAATCAGCCCCAGCATTTT. It is translated as CASSEVRGSNQPQHF.

The rearrangement joins TRBV5-1 to TRBJ2-3; D unresolved. The CDR3 has 14 amino acids. Germline lookup yields CDR1 SGHRS and CDR2 YFSETQ. Trimming took off 1 base at V and 2 bases at J, with 8 bases between the two ends. The CDR3 reads CASSLYTDTDTQYF. Written as DNA, the CDR3 is TGCGCCAGCAGCTTGTATACAGACACAGATACGCAGTATTTT.

This chain links TRBV5-6 with TRBJ1-1; 10 nucleotides agree with TRBD1. After removal of 4 bases from V and 6 bases from J, the junction contained 6 bases not matched to a gene. CDR3 length: 14 residues. Germline V CDR1 and CDR2: SGHDT, YYEEEE. The chain's CDR3 is CASSRTGGTSEAFF. DNA for the CDR3: TGTGCCAGCAGCAGGACAGGGGGAACATCTGAAGCTTTCTTT.

Only one count was recorded for this clone. The chain employs TRBV2 and TRBJ1-5; 8 positions match TRBD1. V dropped 5 bases and J dropped 4; count of bases not matched to a gene: 7. This CDR3 is built from 15 residues. The V gene's germline CDR1 is SNHLY and CDR2 FYNNEI. The CDR3 nucleotides are TGTGCCAGCAGTCCGGGACAGGTCCTAAATCAGCCCCAGCATTTT. It encodes CASSPGQVLNQPQHF. The full variable domain, rest sourced from reference TRBV2 and TRBJ1-5, is EPEVTQTPSHQVTQMGQEVILRCVPISNHLYFYWYRQILGQKVEFLVSFYNNEISEKSEIFDDQFSVERPDGSNFTLKIRSTKLEDSAMYFCASSPGQVLNQPQHFGDGTRLSIL.

V and J are TRBV10-3 and TRBJ1-3, with D possibly being TRBD1 (6 bases). The CDR3 is 13 residues long. Germline CDR1 is ENHRY and CDR2 is SYGVKD. V lost 2 bases to trimming and J lost 7 bases, with 9 bases between them. CDR3 bases: TGTGCCATCAGTGAGCGGGGGGGCAACACCATATATTTT. Its translation: CAISERGGNTIYF.

This chain uses TRBV2 with TRBJ2-5, with 11 bases matching TRBD2. Germline V gene sequence: CDR1 SNHLY, CDR2 FYNNEI. The V segment lost 6 bases and the J segment 5 bases; nucleotides outside the gene matches: 8. There are 15 residues in the CDR3. The CDR3 DNA reads TGTGCCAGCAGCCTACTAGCGGGGGTAGGGGAGACCCAGTACTTC. Its protein is CASSLLAGVGETQYF.

The V gene is TRBV9, the J gene TRBJ2-1, with D uncertain. V gave up 0 bases and J gave up 1 base, with 11 bases separating them. From germline, CDR1 is SGDLS and CDR2 YYNGEE. CDR3 length: 16 residues. The DNA for the CDR3 is TGTGCCAGCAGCGTAGCTACCGCACCGTCCTACAATGAGCAGTTCTTC. Translating gives CASSVATAPSYNEQFF.

Points on this clone: Germline and junction disagree at one end, which may indicate a read error. The chain carries TRBV20-1 and TRBJ2-7; D not certain. Germline CDR1 reads DFQATT; CDR2 reads SNEGSKA (reference sequence). This CDR3 spans 10 amino acids. The chain's CDR3 is CSASDKLLVF. The CDR3 coding sequence is TGCAGTGCTAGCGACAAGCTTTTAGTTTTC.

The genes are TRBV7-3 and TRBJ1-3, with TRBD1 matching over 8 bases. Trimming took 2 bases from V and 4 from J; bases not matched to a gene: 10. Germline V gives CDR1 SGHTA, CDR2 FQGTGA. The CDR3 loop spans 17 amino acids. The CDR3 sequence: CASSLDLSGGSGNTIYF. The DNA of the CDR3 is TGTGCCAGCAGCTTAGACCTCTCAGGGGGCTCAGGAAACACCATATATTTT.

V is TRBV10-2 and J is TRBJ2-7, with D perhaps TRBD1 (5 bases). The CDR3 consists of 13 residues. Trimming pared 5 bases from V and 0 bases from J, leaving 8 bases between. Per the germline V gene, CDR1 is WSHSY and CDR2 is SAAADI. CDR3 sequence reads: CASSLTASYEQYF. The CDR3 bases are TGCGCCAGCAGTTTGACAGCCTCCTACGAGCAGTACTTC.

This rearrangement joins TRBV9 to TRBJ2-1; 10 bases fit TRBD2. The CDR3 consists of 17 residues. Germline CDR1 SGDLS, CDR2 YYNGEE. After removal of 3 bases from V and 3 bases from J, the junction contained 9 bases not matched to a gene. CDR3 sequence: CASSAGSLAGGYNEQFF. The CDR3 region has the DNA TGTGCCAGCAGCGCCGGCTCCTTAGCGGGGGGCTACAATGAGCAGTTCTTC.

This chain links TRBV29-1 with TRBJ2-3; D is possibly TRBD1 (5 bases). Per the germline V gene, CDR1 is SQVTM and CDR2 is ANQGSEA. The CDR3 loop spans 15 amino acids. V lost 5 bases and J 2 bases, leaving 17 bases between the germline ends. The CDR3 region has the DNA TGCAGCGTTCCCGGTGGTAGGGGCTTCACAGATACGCAGTATTTT. It codes for CSVPGGRGFTDTQYF.

The chain links TRBV19 to TRBJ1-5; TRBD1 might be the D (5 bases). The germline V and J ends were trimmed by 10 bases and 5 bases, with 21 bases remaining between them. Germline V gives CDR1 LNHDA, CDR2 SQIVND (reference sequence). The CDR3 covers 15 residues. Here the CDR3 DNA reads TGTGCCACTGGTGGGGGGAGAAGGTCCGATCAGCCCCAGCATTTT. Its protein product is CATGGGRRSDQPQHF. Complete variable domain (other parts from reference TRBV19 and TRBJ1-5): DGGITQSPKYLFRKEGQNVTLSCEQNLNHDAMYWYRQDPGQGLRLIYYSQIVNDFQKGDIAEGYSVSREKKESFPLTVTSAQKNPTAFYLCATGGGRRSDQPQHFGDGTRLSIL.

The J gene is TRBJ2-3, the V gene TRBV2; D ambiguous. Germline CDR1 reads SNHLY; CDR2 reads FYNNEI. The CDR3 is made up of 11 amino acids. With 5 bases removed from V and 2 bases from J, the gap between germline ends came to 2 bases. The CDR3 DNA sequence: TGTGCCAGCAGTTACACAGATACGCAGTATTTT. Protein sequence: CASSYTDTQYF.